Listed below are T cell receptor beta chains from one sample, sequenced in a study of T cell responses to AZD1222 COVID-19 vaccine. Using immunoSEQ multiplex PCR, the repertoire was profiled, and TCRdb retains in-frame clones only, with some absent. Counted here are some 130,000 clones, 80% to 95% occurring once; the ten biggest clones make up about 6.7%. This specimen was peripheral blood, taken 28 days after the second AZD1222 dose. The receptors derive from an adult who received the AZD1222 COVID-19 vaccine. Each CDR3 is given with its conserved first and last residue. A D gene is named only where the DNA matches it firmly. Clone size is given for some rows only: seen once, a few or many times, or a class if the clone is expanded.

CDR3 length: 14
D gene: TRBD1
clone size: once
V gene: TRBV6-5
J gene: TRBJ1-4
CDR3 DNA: TGTGCCAGCAGTAAGACAGGGAATGGAGAAAAACTGTTTTTT
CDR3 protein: CASSKTGNGEKLFF

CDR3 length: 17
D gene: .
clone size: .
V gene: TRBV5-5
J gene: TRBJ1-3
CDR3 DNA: TGTGCCAGCAGCTCTTACCTTAGGGCGGGAGACGGAAACACCATATATTTT
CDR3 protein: CASSSYLRAGDGNTIYF

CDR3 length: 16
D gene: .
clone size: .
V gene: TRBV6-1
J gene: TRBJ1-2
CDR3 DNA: TGTGCCAGCAGTGAGTTCCCGGTGGGGTCGGCCTATGGCTACACCTTC
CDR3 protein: CASSEFPVGSAYGYTF

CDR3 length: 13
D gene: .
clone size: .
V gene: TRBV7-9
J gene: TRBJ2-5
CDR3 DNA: TGTGCCAGCAGCTTCGGGGTTCAAGAGACCCAGTACTTC
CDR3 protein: CASSFGVQETQYF

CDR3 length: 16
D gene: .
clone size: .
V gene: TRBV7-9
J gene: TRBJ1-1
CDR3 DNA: TGTGCCAGCAGCTCAAACAGGGCTCCAATGAACACTGAAGCTTTCTTT
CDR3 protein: CASSSNRAPMNTEAFF

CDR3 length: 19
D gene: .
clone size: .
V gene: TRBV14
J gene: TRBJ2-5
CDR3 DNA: TGTGCCAGCAGCCAAGATCAAGGAGTAGGGGGAATCGCCAGGGAGACCCAGTACTTC
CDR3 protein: CASSQDQGVGGIARETQYF

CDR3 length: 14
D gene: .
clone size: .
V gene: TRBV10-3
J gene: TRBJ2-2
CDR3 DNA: .
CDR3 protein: CAISEGLRAGELFF

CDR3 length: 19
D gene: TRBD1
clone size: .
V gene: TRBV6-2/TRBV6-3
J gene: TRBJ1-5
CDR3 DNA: TGTGCCAGCAGTTACGATATGGACAGGGACCTCGATAGCAATCAGCCCCAGCATTTT
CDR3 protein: CASSYDMDRDLDSNQPQHF

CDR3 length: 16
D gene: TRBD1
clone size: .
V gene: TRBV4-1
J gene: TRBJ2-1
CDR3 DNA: TGCGCCAGCAGCCCCCGAGGACAGGGTTTATACAATGAGCAGTTCTTC
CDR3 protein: CASSPRGQGLYNEQFF

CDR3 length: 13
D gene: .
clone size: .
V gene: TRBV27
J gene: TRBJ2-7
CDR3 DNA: TGTGCCAGCAGTTTTTCCTTGGGGTACGAGCAGTACTTC
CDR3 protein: CASSFSLGYEQYF

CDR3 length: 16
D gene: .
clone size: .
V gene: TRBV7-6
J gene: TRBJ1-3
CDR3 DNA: TGTGCCAGCAGCTTAGGACAGAGTTTCTCTGGAAACACCATATATTTT
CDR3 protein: CASSLGQSFSGNTIYF

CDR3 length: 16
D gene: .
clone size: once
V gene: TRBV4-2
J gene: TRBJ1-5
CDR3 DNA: TGTGCCAGCAGCCAAGAGGTGAGCCGAGGCAATCAGCCCCAGCATTTT
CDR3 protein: CASSQEVSRGNQPQHF

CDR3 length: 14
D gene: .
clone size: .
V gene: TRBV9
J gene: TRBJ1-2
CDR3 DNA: TGTGCCAGCAGCCCCGAAGACGGCCCCTATGGCTACACCTTC
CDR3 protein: CASSPEDGPYGYTF

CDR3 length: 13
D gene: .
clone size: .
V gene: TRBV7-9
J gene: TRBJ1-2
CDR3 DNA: TGTGCCAGCAGCTTAGGGGGCCCATATGGCTACACCTTC
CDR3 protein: CASSLGGPYGYTF

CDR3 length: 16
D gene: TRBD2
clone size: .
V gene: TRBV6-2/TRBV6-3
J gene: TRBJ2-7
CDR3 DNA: TGTGCCAGCAGTCCCCGGGGGGTTAGCGTTTTTTACGAGCAGTACTTC
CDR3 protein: CASSPRGVSVFYEQYF